The sample holds many counts of the clone carrying this TCR beta chain. Its antigen is unidentified. The sample is drawn from a study of regulatory T cells in long-lasting Graves disease. Study-level information: Duration of antithyroid drug therapy among newly diagnosed Graves' patients was under 3 months. Study-wide results and caveats: Persistent disease showed a preference for TRBV28, TRBJ1-2 and TRBJ2-5.

The CDR3 runs 15 residues. The V end lost 7 bases, the J end lost 2 bases, and 19 bases lay between the germline ends. Germline V gene lookup returns CDR1 SGHRS and CDR2 YFSETQ. The time point denotes: newly diagnosed GD, antithyroid drugs for less than 3 months. Preparation of the TCR library used RNA extracted from PBMCs. Arm-PCR with iRepertoire HTBI primers amplified the CDR3 regions for these TCR beta libraries. TCRdb called the multiplex PCR reads again in MiXCR, with one record for every CDR3 protein. The sample lists 500,000 or so distinct CDR3 sequences; about 14% were seen once. Another study also made use of these data, one on T cells in Graves' hyperthyroidism and ophthalmopathy. From that study: Graves' hyperthyroidism without ophthalmopathy progression within 18 months was termed stable.

The origin of this receptor is a woman aged 45-65 years with Graves disease. This chain uses TRBV5-1 with TRBJ2-7; tentatively, D is TRBD1 (6 bases). The sequenced sample was peripheral blood mononuclear cells (PBMCs), obtained at new diagnosis, from a patient treated with antithyroid drugs. The CDR3 sequence is CASGKTGPLAYEQYF. CDR3 sequence (DNA): TGCGCCAGCGGCAAGACAGGCCCTCTAGCCTACGAGCAGTACTTC.